Sequencing of this TCR beta chain was carried out in a study of cytotoxic CD8 clonotypes in ibrutinib-treated CLL. Study-level background: Patients gave response samples after a median roughly 11 months of treatment, range 6 to 36. Samples showed on average around 250,000 productive templates and 80,000 to 100,000 productive rearrangements.

With regard to this clone: Its antigen is not known.

Trimming took 6 bases from V and 2 from J, leaving 11 bases between them. This CDR3 has 14 residues. Per the germline V gene, CDR1 is MNHEY and CDR2 is SVGAGI. Study-wide results and caveats: Elevated clonality accompanied ibrutinib response, with a return toward baseline values at progression.

Sequencing was designed to attain a depth spanning 1 in 200,000 to 1 in 1 million T cells. Sequencing used immunoSEQ multiplex PCR; TCRdb keeps in-frame clones, though not all of them. The sample yields 250,000 to 350,000 clones, 65% to 85% seen once. The sequences come from PBMCs, collected at disease progression, from a patient treated with ibrutinib. The chain recombines TRBV6-5 with TRBJ1-3; D remains ambiguous. This sequence was found in a human donor with chronic lymphocytic leukemia. This CDR3 reads CASSPDGTGNTIYF. CDR3 DNA sequence: TGTGCCAGCAGCCCGGACGGAACTGGAAACACCATATATTTT.